The entry below describes one TCR beta chain. This entry is derived from a study of blood T cell repertoires in COVID-19. The overall study: Researchers got acute and convalescent COVID-19 samples from the United States, Italy and Spain. PBMCs, B-cell-depleted T cells, or T cells provided the cDNA or gDNA that made up the material.

Study processing details: Amplification with reference gene primers provided the estimates of nucleated cell counts. TCRdb's table, derived via immunoSEQ multiplex PCR, lists solely in-frame clones and lacks some. V and J calls and clone size come straight from that table; D and trimming were deduced from the DNA. In the table there are around 150,000 clones, approximately 86% of which are singletons. The CDR3 runs to 15 residues. V shed 7 bases and J shed 7 bases, with 17 bases lying between them. The germline gives CDR1 SGHTA, CDR2 FQGNSA. Sequences were obtained from peripheral blood. The source is a man between 65 and 80 years old with acute or convalescent COVID-19. This chain links TRBV7-2 with TRBJ1-6; maybe TRBD1 (5 bases). The CDR3 bases are TGTGCCAGCACCCAGGGCGGGGGAGGAAATTCACCCCTCCACTTT. Protein sequence: CASTQGGGGNSPLHF.